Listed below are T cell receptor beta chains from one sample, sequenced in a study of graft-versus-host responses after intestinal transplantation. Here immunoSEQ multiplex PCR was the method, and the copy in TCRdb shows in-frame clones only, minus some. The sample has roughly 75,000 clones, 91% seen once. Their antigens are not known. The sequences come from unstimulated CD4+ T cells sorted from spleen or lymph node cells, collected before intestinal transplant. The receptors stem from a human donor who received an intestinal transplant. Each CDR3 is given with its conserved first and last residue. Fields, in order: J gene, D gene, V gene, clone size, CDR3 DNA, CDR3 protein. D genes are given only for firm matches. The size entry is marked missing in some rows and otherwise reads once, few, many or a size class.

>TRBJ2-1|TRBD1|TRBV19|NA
TGTGCCAGTAGTACGACGACAGGGTCCTACAATGAGCAGTTCTTC
CASSTTTGSYNEQFF
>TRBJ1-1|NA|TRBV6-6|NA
TGTGCCAGCAGTTTACAGGTGGGCACTGAAGCTTTCTTT
CASSLQVGTEAFF
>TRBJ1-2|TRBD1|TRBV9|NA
TGTGCCAGCAGCGTAGGACAGGGAAGGAATGGCTACACCTTC
CASSVGQGRNGYTF
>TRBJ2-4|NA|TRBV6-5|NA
TGTGCCAGCAGTAACGCACAGGGCAAAAACATTCAGTACTTC
CASSNAQGKNIQYF
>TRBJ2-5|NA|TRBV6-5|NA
TGTGCCAGCCGCCGGGGCCAAGAGACCCAGTACTTC
CASRRGQETQYF
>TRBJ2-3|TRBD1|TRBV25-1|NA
TGTGCCAGCAGATCGACAGATAGGGGGCTCCGGGCAGATACGCAGTATTTT
CASRSTDRGLRADTQYF
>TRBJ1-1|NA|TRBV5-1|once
TGCGCCAGCAGCTTTGACAGGCGTACTGAAGCTTTCTTT
CASSFDRRTEAFF
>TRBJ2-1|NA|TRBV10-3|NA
TGTGCCATCCGGGACTACAATGAGCAGTTCTTC
CAIRDYNEQFF
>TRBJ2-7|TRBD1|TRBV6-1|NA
TGTGCCAGCAGCCCAGGGGGCTCCTACGAGCAGTACTTC
CASSPGGSYEQYF
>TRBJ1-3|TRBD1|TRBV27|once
TGTGCCAGCAAGAGGACAGGGGGCCTCTCTGGAAACACCATATATTTT
CASKRTGGLSGNTIYF
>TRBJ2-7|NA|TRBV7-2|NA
TGTGCCAGCAGCCGCGAAGAGGGACTTCTCCTCGAGCAGTACTTC
CASSREEGLLLEQYF
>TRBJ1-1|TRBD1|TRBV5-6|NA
TGTGCCAGCAGCAGGTACGACAGGGTAAACACTGAAGCTTTCTTT
CASSRYDRVNTEAFF